Listed here is a single T cell receptor beta chain. This sample was taken from a study of early T cells in non-severe SARS-CoV-2 infection. TCRdb used MiXCR to reprocess the 5' RACE reads, holding one entry per CDR3 protein. The sample shows 35,000 to 55,000 distinct CDR3 sequences, 23% of them seen only once. This CDR3 comprises 15 residues. The V and J ends lost 4 bases and 2 bases respectively, with 12 bases between them. Germline loops: CDR1 MNHNY, CDR2 SVGAGI (reference sequence). Sample: whole blood, taken at baseline. The source is an adult who was a healthcare worker with PCR-confirmed SARS-CoV-2 infection or an uninfected control (not recorded which). This sequence joins TRBV6-6 and TRBJ2-1; possible D gene TRBD2, 6 bases. The CDR3 region has the DNA TGTGCCAGCAGTTCCGGGGAGGTCACCTACAATGAGCAGTTCTTC. Translating gives CASSSGEVTYNEQFF.